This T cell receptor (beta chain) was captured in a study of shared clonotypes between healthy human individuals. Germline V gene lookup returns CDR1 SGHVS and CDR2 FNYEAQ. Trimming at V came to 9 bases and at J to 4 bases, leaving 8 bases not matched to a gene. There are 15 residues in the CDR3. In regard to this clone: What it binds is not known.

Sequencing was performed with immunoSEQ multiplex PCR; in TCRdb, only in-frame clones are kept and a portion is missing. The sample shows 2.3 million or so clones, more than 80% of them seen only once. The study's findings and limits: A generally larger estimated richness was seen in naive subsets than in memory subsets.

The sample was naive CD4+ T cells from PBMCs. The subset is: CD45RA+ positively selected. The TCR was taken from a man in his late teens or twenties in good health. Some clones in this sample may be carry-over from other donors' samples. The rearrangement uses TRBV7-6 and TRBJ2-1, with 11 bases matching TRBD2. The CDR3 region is CASPTGTSGYNEQFF. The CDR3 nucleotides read TGTGCCAGTCCGACCGGGACTAGCGGTTACAATGAGCAGTTCTTC. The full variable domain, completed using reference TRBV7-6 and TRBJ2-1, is GAGVSQSPRYKVTKRGQDVALRCDPISGHVSLYWYRQALGQGPEFLTYFNYEAQQDKSGLPNDRFSAERPEGSISTLTIQRTEQRDSAMYRCASPTGTSGYNEQFFGPGTRLTVL.